The entry below describes one TCR beta chain. The antigen is undetermined. CDR1 SNHLY and CDR2 FYNNEI come from the germline V gene. Trimming took 5 bases from V and 4 from J, leaving 11 bases between them. The CDR3 covers 13 residues. This sample stems from a study of cytomegalovirus exposure and HLA in healthy donors. Findings of the study overall: The dataset shows that most TCR sequences were rare, while some public TCRs occurred in many donors. Later examination showed HLA-associated TCR beta chains had greater clonal expansion than equally common others. The study had only CMV serostatus as immune exposure information.

In the PCR, 60 Vbeta and 13 Jbeta primers were used. In the original workflow: Later analysis identified roughly 84 million unique TCR beta chains, roughly 11 million shared. Sequencing was performed with immunoSEQ multiplex PCR; in TCRdb, only in-frame clones are kept and a portion is missing. The V and J calls and clone size are taken from that table; D and trimming were inferred from the DNA. The sample lists approximately 110,000 clones, 55% to 75% occurring once. The V and J genes are TRBV2 and TRBJ2-5; D might be TRBD2 (6 bases). Sequencing was carried out using PBMCs. The clonotype was recovered from a man aged 30 to 45 in good health and CMV-seropositive. CDR3 in amino acids: CASSYWEAETQYF. The CDR3 DNA sequence: TGTGCCAGCAGTTACTGGGAGGCAGAGACCCAGTACTTC.